These 11 T cell receptor beta chains originate from one sample sequenced in a study of OX40 agonist ivuxolimab in advanced cancers. Library prep was done by the immunoSEQ multiplex PCR assay. In TCRdb, the immuneACCESS table is reduced to in-frame sequences with V and J assigned. These tables do not hold every clone; where another copy was compared, an unresolved V gene accounts for under half, and the others remain unexplained. The sample profile shows about 74,000 clones; more than 70% of them were found once. Approximately 6.9% of the sample lies in the top ten. The sample consisted of CD4+ or CD8+ T cells sorted from blood, taken in a trial of the OX40 agonist ivuxolimab. Receptors were obtained from an adult with an advanced solid tumor such as melanoma, head and neck, liver or kidney cancer.

The CDR3: CASSPGQINSPLHF. Here the CDR3 DNA reads TGTGCCAGTAGTCCGGGACAGATTAATTCACCCCTCCACTTT. The V and J genes are TRBV19 and TRBJ1-6, with 7 positions matching TRBD1. CDR3 length: 14 amino acids. V was clipped by 5 bases and J by 6 bases; unmatched bases: 4. Germline V gene sequence: CDR1 LNHDA, CDR2 SQIVND (reference sequence).

The genes are TRBV4-1 and TRBJ1-6; 7 bases are a match to TRBD1. Germline V CDR1 and CDR2: MGHRA, YSYEKL. This CDR3 comprises 18 residues. After removal of 0 bases from V and 1 base from J, the junction contained 6 bases not matched to a gene. The CDR3: CASSQDGQGGSYNSPLHF. The CDR3 bases are TGCGCCAGCAGCCAAGATGGGCAGGGGGGGTCCTATAATTCACCCCTCCACTTT.

The rearrangement joins TRBV6-1 to TRBJ2-7; D is perhaps TRBD1 or TRBD2 (6 bases each). The CDR3 totals 13 residues. Germline V gene data show CDR1 as MNHNS and CDR2 as SASEGT. V lost 4 bases and J 5 bases, leaving 12 bases between the germline ends. The CDR3 DNA reads TGTGCCAGCAGTGCATCGGGGGCCAACGAGCAGTACTTC. This gives the protein CASSASGANEQYF.

This chain uses TRBV5-1 with TRBJ2-2, with TRBD1 identical over 7 bases. This CDR3 is built from 16 residues. Germline CDR1 SGHRS, CDR2 YFSETQ. With 5 bases clipped from V and 4 bases from J, the junction kept 11 bases outside the gene matches. The CDR3 loop reads CASSLVTGAVTGELFF. In DNA form, the CDR3 reads TGCGCCAGCAGTTTAGTAACAGGGGCGGTCACCGGGGAGCTGTTTTTT.

The CDR3 sequence: CASSPTSGSNYNEQFF. Here the CDR3 DNA reads TGTGCCAGCAGCCCAACTAGCGGGAGTAACTACAATGAGCAGTTCTTC. The chain carries TRBV7-9 and TRBJ2-1; 11 bases align to TRBD2. CDR1 is SEHNR and CDR2 is FQNEAQ in the germline V gene (reference sequence). V lost 5 bases and J lost 3; bases outside the gene matches: 6. This CDR3 region has 16 residues. Combining the CDR3 with reference TRBV7-9 and TRBJ2-1 gives the whole variable domain DTGVSQNPRHKITKRGQNVTFRCDPISEHNRLYWYRQTLGQGPEFLTYFQNEAQLEKSRLLSDRFSAERPKGSFSTLEIQRTEQGDSAMYLCASSPTSGSNYNEQFFGPGTRLTVL.

The V gene is TRBV7-3, the J gene TRBJ1-2; tentatively, D is TRBD1 (5 bases). Between the trimmed V and J ends, which lost 5 bases and 7 bases, there was a span of 14 bases. Germline V gene sequence: CDR1 SGHTA, CDR2 FQGTGA. The CDR3 is made up of 13 amino acids. The CDR3 here is CASSGQGFGGYTF. Here the CDR3 DNA reads TGTGCCAGCAGCGGGCAGGGTTTCGGTGGCTACACCTTC.

The rearrangement links TRBV30 to TRBJ2-2, with 10 bases identical to TRBD2. CDR3 size: 14 residues. CDR1 and CDR2 (germline): GTSNPN, SVGIG (reference sequence). V lost 8 bases to trimming and J lost 0 bases; unmatched junction nucleotides: 3. The CDR3: CAGTSATNTGELFF. CDR3 sequence (DNA): TGTGCCGGGACTAGCGCGACGAACACCGGGGAGCTGTTTTTT.

This chain connects TRBV29-1 to TRBJ2-7, with D possibly matching TRBD1 (6 bases). Germline CDR1 reads SQVTM; CDR2 reads ANQGSEA. The V and J ends lost 6 bases and 0 bases respectively, with 9 bases between them. The CDR3 covers 12 residues. In DNA, the CDR3 is TGCAGCGTGGGACACGACTCCTACGAGCAGTACTTC. Translated, it gives CSVGHDSYEQYF.

As concerns this clone: At one boundary the junction diverges from the germline segment, which might be a read error. J is TRBJ2-7 and V is TRBV18; the D is unclear. Germline CDR1 reads KGHSH; CDR2 reads LQKENI. This CDR3 is 12 amino acids long. The CDR3 loop reads CARSPGTYEQYF. CDR3 coding DNA: TGTGCCCGCTCACCCGGAACCTACGAGCAGTACTTC.

The rearrangement joins TRBV12-5 to TRBJ2-3; D possibly corresponds to TRBD2 (6 bases). Germline CDR1 LGHNT, CDR2 FRNRAP. V dropped 2 bases and J dropped 8 bases, with 11 bases sitting between them. This CDR3 region has 13 residues. The CDR3 here is CASGLIGGLTQYF. Written as DNA, the CDR3 is TGTGCTAGTGGTTTGATCGGGGGTCTTACGCAGTATTTT.

V and J are TRBV5-1 and TRBJ1-1, with 10 bases aligning to TRBD1. After removal of 3 bases from V and 11 bases from J, the junction contained 7 bases not matched to a gene. This CDR3 spans 13 amino acids. Germline CDR1 is SGHRS and CDR2 is YFSETQ. CDR3 sequence: CASSSGQGVGAFF. The CDR3 bases are TGCGCCAGCAGCTCCGGACAGGGGGTAGGGGCTTTCTTT.